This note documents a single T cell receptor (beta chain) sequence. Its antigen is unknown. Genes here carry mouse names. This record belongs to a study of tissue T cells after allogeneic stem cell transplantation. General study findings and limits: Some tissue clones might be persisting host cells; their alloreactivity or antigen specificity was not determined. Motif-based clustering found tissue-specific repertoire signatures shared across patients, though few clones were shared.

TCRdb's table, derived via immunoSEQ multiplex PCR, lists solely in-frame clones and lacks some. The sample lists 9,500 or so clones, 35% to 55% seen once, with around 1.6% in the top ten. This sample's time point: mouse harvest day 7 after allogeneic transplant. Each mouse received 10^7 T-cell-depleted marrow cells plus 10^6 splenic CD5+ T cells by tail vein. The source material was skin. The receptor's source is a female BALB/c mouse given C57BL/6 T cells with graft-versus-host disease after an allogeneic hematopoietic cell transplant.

The CDR3 sequence: CSSSQSRGRSYEQYF. The sequenced CDR3 bases are TGCTCCAGCAGTCAATCGAGGGGGCGCTCCTATGAACAGTAC. This chain connects TRBV23 to TRBJ2-7; whether TRBD1, the table's D call, matches the DNA was not checked. The read halts 1 residue ahead of the CDR3 end, with the missing end drawn from the germline J gene. CDR3 size: 15 residues. Germline lookup yields CDR1 KGHTA and CDR2 FQNQQP.